This T cell receptor (beta chain) was found in a study of T cell repertoires in cytomegalovirus infection. Study summary: A matching HLA type, together with CMV infection, was signaled by public TCR beta signatures. Study-wide findings and caveats: Cumulative frequency of public TCR beta families picked out carriers of CMV plus the relevant HLA. HLA-C-restricted CMV clonotypes gave the most frequent clonotype in two of eight donors.

On this clonotype itself: What it binds is unknown.

V was clipped by 7 bases and J by 3 bases, with 16 bases between them. From germline, CDR1 is LNHDA and CDR2 SQIVND (reference sequence). The CDR3 is 15 residues long. TCRdb itself ran the reads through MiXCR, one entry per CDR3 protein. The data show fewer than 1,000,000 distinct CDR3 sequences, approximately 33% seen once. V and J are TRBV19 and TRBJ1-5; D gene uncertain. The sequence came from a human donor in good health (CMV status not recorded). Some clones in this sample may be carry-over from other donors' samples. The specimen comprised cultured CD8+ T cells from PBMCs, sampled from culture after CMV antigen stimulation. CDR3 DNA: TGTGCCAGTACCGAGGACGGAGGTCCCAATCAGCCCCAGCATTTT. This translates into CASTEDGGPNQPQHF. Combining the CDR3 with reference TRBV19 and TRBJ1-5 gives the whole variable domain DGGITQSPKYLFRKEGQNVTLSCEQNLNHDAMYWYRQDPGQGLRLIYYSQIVNDFQKGDIAEGYSVSREKKESFPLTVTSAQKNPTAFYLCASTEDGGPNQPQHFGDGTRLSIL.